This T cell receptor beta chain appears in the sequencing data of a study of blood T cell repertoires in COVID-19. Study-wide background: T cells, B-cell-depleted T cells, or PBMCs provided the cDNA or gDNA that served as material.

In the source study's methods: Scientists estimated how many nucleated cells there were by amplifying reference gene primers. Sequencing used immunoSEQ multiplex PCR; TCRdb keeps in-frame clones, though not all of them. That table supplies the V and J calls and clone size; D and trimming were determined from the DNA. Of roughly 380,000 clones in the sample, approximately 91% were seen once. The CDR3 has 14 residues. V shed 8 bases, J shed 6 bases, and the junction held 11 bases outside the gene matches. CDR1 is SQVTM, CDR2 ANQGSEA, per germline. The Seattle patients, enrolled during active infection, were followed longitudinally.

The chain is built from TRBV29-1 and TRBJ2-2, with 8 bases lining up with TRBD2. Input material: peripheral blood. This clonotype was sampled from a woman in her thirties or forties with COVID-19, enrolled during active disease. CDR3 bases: TGCAGCTCCTTGCGGGGGGTAGGGGCCGGGGAGCTGTTTTTT. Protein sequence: CSSLRGVGAGELFF.